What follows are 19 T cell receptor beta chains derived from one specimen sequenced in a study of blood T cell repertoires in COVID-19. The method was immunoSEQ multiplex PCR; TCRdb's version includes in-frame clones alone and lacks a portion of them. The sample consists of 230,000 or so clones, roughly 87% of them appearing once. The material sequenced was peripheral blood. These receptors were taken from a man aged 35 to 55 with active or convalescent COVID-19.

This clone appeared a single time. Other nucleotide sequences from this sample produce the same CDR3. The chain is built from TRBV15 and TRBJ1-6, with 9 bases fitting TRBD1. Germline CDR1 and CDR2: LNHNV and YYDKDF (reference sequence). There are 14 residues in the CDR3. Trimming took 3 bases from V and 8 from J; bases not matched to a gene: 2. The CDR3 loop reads CATSRGQGYSPLHF. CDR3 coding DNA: TGTGCCACCAGCAGGGGACAGGGCTATTCACCCCTCCACTTT.

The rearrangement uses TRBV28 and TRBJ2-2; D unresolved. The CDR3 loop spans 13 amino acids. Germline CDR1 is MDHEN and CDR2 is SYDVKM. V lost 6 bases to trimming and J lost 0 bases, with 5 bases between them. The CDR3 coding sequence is TGTGCCAGCAGCTCTACGAACACCGGGGAGCTGTTTTTT. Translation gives CASSSTNTGELFF.

The DNA of the CDR3 is TGTGCCAGTTTAGACAGGGACCTTGATGGCTACACCTTC. It encodes CASLDRDLDGYTF. The chain combines TRBV28 with TRBJ1-2; 7 nucleotides line up with TRBD1. Germline V gives CDR1 MDHEN, CDR2 SYDVKM. V lost 9 bases, J lost 6 bases, and 10 bases stayed unmatched. This CDR3 is built from 13 residues.

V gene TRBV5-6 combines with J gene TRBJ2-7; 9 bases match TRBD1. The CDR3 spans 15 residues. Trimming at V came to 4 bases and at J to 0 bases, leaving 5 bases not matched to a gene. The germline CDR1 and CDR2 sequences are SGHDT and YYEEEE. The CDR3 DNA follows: TGTGCCAGCAGCCCGGACAGGGGTTTCTCCTACGAGCAGTACTTC. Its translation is CASSPDRGFSYEQYF. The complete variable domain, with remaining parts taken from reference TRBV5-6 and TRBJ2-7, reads DAGVTQSPTHLIKTRGQQVTLRCSPKSGHDTVSWYQQALGQGPQFIFQYYEEEERQRGNFPDRFSGHQFPNYSSELNVNALLLGDSALYLCASSPDRGFSYEQYFGPGTRLTVT.

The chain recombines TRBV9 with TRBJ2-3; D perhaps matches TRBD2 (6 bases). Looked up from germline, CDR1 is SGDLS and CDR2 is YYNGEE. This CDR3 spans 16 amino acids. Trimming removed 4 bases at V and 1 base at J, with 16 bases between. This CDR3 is CASSPSGGLGTDTQYF. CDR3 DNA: TGTGCCAGCAGCCCCTCCGGGGGACTTGGCACAGATACGCAGTATTTT.

CDR3 sequence: CASSYQGNLYGYTF. The CDR3 DNA reads TGTGCCAGCAGCTATCAGGGGAACCTTTATGGCTACACCTTC. This chain joins TRBV11-2 and TRBJ1-2, with D perhaps matching TRBD1 (6 bases). The germline CDR1 and CDR2 sequences are SGHAT and FQNNGV. Trimming removed 4 bases from V and 5 bases from J, with 14 bases in between. The length of the CDR3 is 14 residues. Drawing the rest from reference TRBV11-2 and TRBJ1-2, the complete variable domain is EAGVAQSPRYKIIEKRQSVAFWCNPISGHATLYWYQQILGQGPKLLIQFQNNGVVDDSQLPKDRFSAERLKGVDSTLKIQPAKLEDSAVYLCASSYQGNLYGYTFGSGTRLTVV.

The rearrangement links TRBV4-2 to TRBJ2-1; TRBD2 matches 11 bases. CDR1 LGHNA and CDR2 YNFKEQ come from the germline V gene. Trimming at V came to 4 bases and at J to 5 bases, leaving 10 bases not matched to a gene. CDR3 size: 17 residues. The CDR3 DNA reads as TGTGCCAGCAGCCGGACTATGACTAGCGGGGCGGACAATGAGCAGTTCTTC. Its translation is CASSRTMTSGADNEQFF.

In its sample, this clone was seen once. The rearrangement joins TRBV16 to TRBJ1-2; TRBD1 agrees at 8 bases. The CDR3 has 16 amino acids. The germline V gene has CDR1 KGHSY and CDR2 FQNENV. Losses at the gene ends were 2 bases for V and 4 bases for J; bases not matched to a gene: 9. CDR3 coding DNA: TGTGCCAGCAGCCAAGATCCAGGGGGCTCTGGCTATGGCTACACCTTC. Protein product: CASSQDPGGSGYGYTF.

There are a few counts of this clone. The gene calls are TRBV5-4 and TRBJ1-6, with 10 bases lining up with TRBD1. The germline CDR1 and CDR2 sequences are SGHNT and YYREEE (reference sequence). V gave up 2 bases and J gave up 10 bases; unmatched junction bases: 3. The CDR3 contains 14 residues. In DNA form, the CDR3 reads TGTGCCAGCAGCTTAGGACAGGGGGGGTCACCCCTCCACTTT. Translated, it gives CASSLGQGGSPLHF.

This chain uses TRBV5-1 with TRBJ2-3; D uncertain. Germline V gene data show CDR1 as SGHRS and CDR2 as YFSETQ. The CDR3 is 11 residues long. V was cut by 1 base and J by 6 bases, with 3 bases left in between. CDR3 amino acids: CASSLQDTQYF. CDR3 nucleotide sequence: TGCGCCAGCAGCTTGCAGGATACGCAGTATTTT.

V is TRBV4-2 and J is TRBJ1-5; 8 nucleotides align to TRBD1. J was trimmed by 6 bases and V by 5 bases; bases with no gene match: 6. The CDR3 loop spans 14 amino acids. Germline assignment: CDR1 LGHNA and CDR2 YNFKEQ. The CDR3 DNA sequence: TGTGCCAGCAGCTCTGGACAGGGACTTCAGCCCCAGCATTTT. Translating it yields CASSSGQGLQPQHF.

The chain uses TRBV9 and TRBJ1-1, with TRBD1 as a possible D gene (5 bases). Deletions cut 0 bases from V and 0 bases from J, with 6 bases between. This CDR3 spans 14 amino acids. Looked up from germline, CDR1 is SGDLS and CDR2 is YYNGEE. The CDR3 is CASSVAGMNTEAFF. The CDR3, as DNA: TGTGCCAGCAGCGTAGCAGGGATGAACACTGAAGCTTTCTTT.

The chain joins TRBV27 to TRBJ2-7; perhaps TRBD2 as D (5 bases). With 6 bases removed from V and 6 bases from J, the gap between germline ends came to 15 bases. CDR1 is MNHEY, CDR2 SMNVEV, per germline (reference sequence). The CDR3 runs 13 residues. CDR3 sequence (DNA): TGTGCCAGCAGCACCTTATACGAGGGCGAGCAGTACTTC. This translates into CASSTLYEGEQYF.

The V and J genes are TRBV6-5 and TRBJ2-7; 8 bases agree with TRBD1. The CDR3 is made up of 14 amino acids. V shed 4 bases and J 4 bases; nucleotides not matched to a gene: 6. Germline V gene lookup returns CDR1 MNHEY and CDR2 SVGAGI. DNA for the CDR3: TGTGCCAGCAGTTCCGGGACAGGCGATTACGAGCAGTACTTC. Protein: CASSSGTGDYEQYF.

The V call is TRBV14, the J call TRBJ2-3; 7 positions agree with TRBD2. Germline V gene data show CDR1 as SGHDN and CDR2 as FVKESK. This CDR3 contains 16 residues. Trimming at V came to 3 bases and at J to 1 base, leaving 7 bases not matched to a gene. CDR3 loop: CASSQVGRGGTDTQYF. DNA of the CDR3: TGTGCCAGCAGCCAGGTGGGGAGGGGAGGCACAGATACGCAGTATTTT.

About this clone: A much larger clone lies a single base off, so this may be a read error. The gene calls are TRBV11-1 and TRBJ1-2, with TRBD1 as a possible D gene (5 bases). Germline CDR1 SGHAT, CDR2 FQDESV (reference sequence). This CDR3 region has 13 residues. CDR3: CVSSLQGLYGYTF. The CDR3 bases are TGTGTCAGCAGCTTGCAGGGACTCTATGGCTACACCTTC.

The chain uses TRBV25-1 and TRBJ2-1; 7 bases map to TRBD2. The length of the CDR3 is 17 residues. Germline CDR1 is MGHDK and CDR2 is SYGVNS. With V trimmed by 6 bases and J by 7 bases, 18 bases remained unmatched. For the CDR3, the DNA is TGTGCCAGCAGCCCATATCGACCCCGGGGGGTAGAAAATGAGCAGTTCTTC. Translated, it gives CASSPYRPRGVENEQFF.

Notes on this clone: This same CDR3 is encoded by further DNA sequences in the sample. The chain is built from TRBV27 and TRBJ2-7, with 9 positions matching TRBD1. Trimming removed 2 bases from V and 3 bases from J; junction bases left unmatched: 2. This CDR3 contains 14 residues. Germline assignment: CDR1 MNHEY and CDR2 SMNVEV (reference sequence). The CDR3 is CASSLDRGSYEQYF. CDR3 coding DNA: TGTGCCAGCAGTTTAGACAGGGGGAGCTACGAGCAGTACTTC.

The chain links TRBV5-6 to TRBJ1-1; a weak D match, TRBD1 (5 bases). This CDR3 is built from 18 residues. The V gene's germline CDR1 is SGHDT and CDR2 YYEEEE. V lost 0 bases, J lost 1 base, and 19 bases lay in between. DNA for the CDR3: TGTGCCAGCAGCTTGGACCCTCCAGGGATTTATGGGAACACTGAAGCTTTCTTT. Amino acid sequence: CASSLDPPGIYGNTEAFF.